The 18 T cell receptor beta chains in this list originate from one sample, sequenced in a study of response to subunit inactivated influenza vaccine. TCRdb independently ran MiXCR on the RT-PCR reads; one entry per CDR3 protein. There are about 830,000 distinct CDR3 sequences in the sample; roughly 18% occur only once, and approximately 10% lies in the top ten. The sample in question was PBMCs from blood, obtained roughly 5 days after vaccination. These receptor sequences come from a man aged 45-60 years who received an inactivated influenza vaccine.

This clonotype was counted a few times. The rearrangement links TRBV20-1 to TRBJ1-5; D is unresolved. Germline CDR1 is DFQATT and CDR2 is SNEGSKA (reference sequence). The CDR3 loop spans 12 amino acids. V was pared by 1 base and J by 9 bases, with 10 bases between. CDR3 DNA: TGCAGTGCTAGAGTCGGGGTAAGGCCCCAGCATTTT. Translation gives CSARVGVRPQHF.

V is TRBV24-1 and J is TRBJ2-1, with 9 bases identical to TRBD2. The germline gives CDR1 KGHDR, CDR2 SFDVKD. V lost 1 base and J lost 7; bases outside the gene matches: 7. CDR3 length: 16 amino acids. In DNA, the CDR3 is TGTGCCACCAGTGATTTTGTCAGCGGGGGGCAAAATGAGCAGTTCTTC. Translated, it gives CATSDFVSGGQNEQFF.

The rearrangement links TRBV10-1 to TRBJ2-3; D might be TRBD1 (6 bases). This CDR3 is 18 amino acids long. V shed 2 bases and J shed 0 bases, with 18 bases lying between them. Germline CDR1 reads WNHNN; CDR2 reads SYGVQD (reference sequence). The CDR3 sequence is CASSELLTGTISTDTQYF. The CDR3, as DNA: TGCGCCAGCAGTGAGCTCTTAACCGGGACAATAAGCACAGATACGCAGTATTTT.

The table lists this clonotype with a few counts. This chain uses TRBV7-9 with TRBJ2-7, with D possibly TRBD1 on 5 matching bases. Trimming cost V 3 bases and J 3 bases, with 9 bases left between them. CDR3 size: 13 residues. Germline CDR1 SEHNR, CDR2 FQNEAQ (reference sequence). The CDR3 sequence: CASSFQGVYEQYF. CDR3 bases: TGTGCCAGCAGCTTTCAGGGTGTCTACGAGCAGTACTTC.

A few counts support this clonotype. This chain links TRBV20-1 with TRBJ2-2; D is unclear. Germline assignment: CDR1 DFQATT and CDR2 SNEGSKA (reference sequence). The V end lost 0 bases, the J end lost 1 base, and 9 bases lay between the germline ends. The CDR3 covers 15 residues. CDR3 DNA sequence: TGCAGTGCTAGAGAGGTGGGATTGAACACCGGGGAGCTGTTTTTT. Protein product: CSAREVGLNTGELFF.

J is TRBJ2-7 and V is TRBV6-5, with 8 bases that match TRBD1. The CDR3 runs 15 residues. J gave up 2 bases and V 2 bases, and 5 bases lay outside the gene matches. Germline V CDR1 and CDR2: MNHEY, SVGAGI. The CDR3 bases are TGTGCCAGCAGTTACCAGACAGGGGCCCCCTACGAGCAGTACTTC. Protein sequence: CASSYQTGAPYEQYF.

This clonotype has a handful of counts. The V gene is TRBV6-5, the J gene TRBJ1-6; TRBD1 is a possible D gene (5 bases). V was shortened by 4 bases and J by 9 bases, with 13 bases between the two germline ends. The CDR3 has 14 residues. CDR1 MNHEY and CDR2 SVGAGI come from the germline V gene. DNA for the CDR3: TGTGCCAGCAGTTTGTACGGCGGGGGTTCACCCCTCCACTTT. Translated: CASSLYGGGSPLHF.

Many counts were recorded for this clonotype. The junction and the germline gene differ at one end; a read error may be behind it. The CDR3 spells CASRLAGNYGYTF. CDR3 DNA sequence: TGCGCCAGCAGGTTGGCAGGGAACTATGGCTACACCTTC. This chain joins TRBV5-1 and TRBJ1-2; the D gene is possibly TRBD1 (5 bases). Germline V gives CDR1 SGHRS, CDR2 YFSETQ. The CDR3 length is 13 residues. The full variable domain, with the rest looked up from reference TRBV5-1 and TRBJ1-2, is KAGVTQTPRYLIKTRGQQVTLSCSPISGHRSVSWYQQTPGQGLQFLFEYFSETQRNKGNFPGRFSGRQFSNSRSEMNVSTLELGDSALYLCASRLAGNYGYTFGSGTRLTVV.

This chain links TRBV10-3 with TRBJ1-3; 8 positions match TRBD1. V lost 4 bases to trimming and J lost 4 bases; unmatched junction nucleotides: 3. The CDR3 extends over 14 amino acids. CDR1 ENHRY and CDR2 SYGVKD come from the germline V gene. The CDR3 DNA is TGTGCCATCAGTGTGACAGGGGACGGAAACACCATATATTTT. Its translation: CAISVTGDGNTIYF.

This clonotype was counted ten times or more. The gene calls are TRBV7-2 and TRBJ2-5, with D perhaps TRBD2 (5 bases). The CDR3 consists of 13 residues. Germline assignment: CDR1 SGHTA and CDR2 FQGNSA. The V end was cut by 6 bases, the J end by 1 base, with 9 bases between. Written as DNA, the CDR3 is TGTGCCAGCAGACATGGGAGCCAAGAGACCCAGTACTTC. Residues: CASRHGSQETQYF.

V is TRBV6-4 and J is TRBJ1-6, with unresolved D. The CDR3 has 14 amino acids. Trimming stripped 2 bases from V and 9 bases from J, with 11 bases between. Looked up from germline, CDR1 is MRHNA and CDR2 is SNTAGT. This CDR3 is CASSDSPQGSPLHF. In nucleotides, the CDR3 is TGTGCCAGCAGTGACAGCCCACAAGGTTCACCCCTCCACTTT.

This clonotype was found a few times. The V call is TRBV5-8, the J call TRBJ2-1, with 9 bases that match TRBD2. Germline V gene sequence: CDR1 SGHTS, CDR2 YDEGEE. The CDR3 totals 16 residues. V lost 0 bases, J lost 9 bases, and 10 bases stayed unmatched. The CDR3 here is CASSLAGASGTGEQFF. Written as DNA, the CDR3 is TGTGCCAGCAGCTTGGCCGGTGCTAGCGGGACTGGTGAGCAGTTCTTC.

This chain connects TRBV20-1 to TRBJ2-3; 9 positions agree with TRBD2. V gave up 1 base and J gave up 9 bases; unmatched junction bases: 17. The CDR3 loop spans 17 amino acids. In germline, CDR1 is DFQATT, CDR2 SNEGSKA (reference sequence). The CDR3 DNA is TGCAGTGCTAGAGGGGGACCGGGTGGCGGGAGGGCCGAGACGCAGTATTTT. As protein: CSARGGPGGGRAETQYF.

This clonotype was observed a few times. The rearrangement links TRBV20-1 to TRBJ2-1, with D unresolved. The CDR3 is 15 residues long. Germline V lookup: CDR1 DFQATT, CDR2 SNEGSKA (reference sequence). V was cut by 6 bases and J by 0 bases, with 15 bases left in between. CDR3 amino acids: CSAPDRLSSYNEQFF. The CDR3 DNA reads as TGCAGTGCCCCGGACCGCCTGAGCTCCTACAATGAGCAGTTCTTC.

This chain links TRBV7-2 with TRBJ2-2; D unresolved. This CDR3 is 14 amino acids long. Looked up from germline, CDR1 is SGHTA and CDR2 is FQGNSA. Trimming cost V 7 bases and J 0 bases, with 9 bases left between them. This chain's CDR3 is CASKKAPNTGELFF. DNA for the CDR3: TGTGCCAGCAAGAAGGCCCCGAACACCGGGGAGCTGTTTTTT. Complete variable domain (other parts from reference TRBV7-2 and TRBJ2-2): GAGVSQSPSNKVTEKGKDVELRCDPISGHTALYWYRQSLGQGLEFLIYFQGNSAPDKSGLPSDRFSAERTGGSVSTLTIQRTQQEDSAVYLCASKKAPNTGELFFGEGSRLTVL.

This clonotype was observed a few times. The rearrangement uses TRBV7-2 and TRBJ2-3; TRBD1 matches 8 bases. The germline V gene has CDR1 SGHTA and CDR2 FQGNSA. The CDR3 totals 14 residues. J lost 1 base, V lost 6 bases, and 3 bases had no gene match. This chain's CDR3 is CASRTGQGTDTQYF. CDR3 nucleotide sequence: TGTGCCAGCAGGACGGGACAGGGCACAGATACGCAGTATTTT.

This rearrangement joins TRBV7-2 to TRBJ2-1; D unclear. From germline, CDR1 is SGHTA and CDR2 FQGNSA. The CDR3 runs 14 residues. V was shortened by 1 base and J by 3 bases, with 7 bases between the two germline ends. In DNA, the CDR3 is TGTGCCAGCAGCTTAGTGTCAGTCTACAATGAGCAGTTCTTC. Its translation: CASSLVSVYNEQFF.

This clonotype has just a few counts. The chain uses TRBV30 and TRBJ1-5; 7 bases agree with TRBD1. The length of the CDR3 is 14 residues. J was trimmed by 5 bases and V by 1 base; bases with no gene match: 5. Germline CDR1 is GTSNPN and CDR2 is SVGIG (reference sequence). The CDR3 bases are TGTGCCTGGAGTGCAGGGGACAGTCATCAGCCCCAGCATTTT. Protein sequence: CAWSAGDSHQPQHF.